Shown below are 18 T cell receptor beta chains from a single sample sequenced in a study of shared clonotypes between healthy human individuals. Using immunoSEQ multiplex PCR, the repertoire was profiled, and TCRdb retains in-frame clones only, with some absent. The sample holds approximately 250,000 clones, 65% to 70% seen once. Specimen: memory CD4+ T cells sorted from blood. Subset defined: CD45RA-negative fraction. The receptors were gathered from a young man in good health.

The chain links TRBV5-1 to TRBJ2-5; no firm D call. This CDR3 spans 12 amino acids. With 2 bases removed from V and 1 base from J, the gap between germline ends came to 3 bases. Germline V gives CDR1 SGHRS, CDR2 YFSETQ. This CDR3 is CASSLRQETQYF. The CDR3 region has the DNA TGCGCCAGCAGCTTACGCCAAGAGACCCAGTACTTC.

The chain joins TRBV18 to TRBJ1-1; 7 bases map to TRBD1. The V segment lost 5 bases and the J segment 5 bases; nucleotides outside the gene matches: 5. The CDR3 spans 13 residues. From germline, CDR1 is KGHSH and CDR2 LQKENI. The CDR3 sequence is CASSTDRTTEAFF. Written as DNA, the CDR3 is TGTGCCAGCTCAACGGACAGGACAACTGAAGCTTTCTTT.

This clone showed up just a few times. The chain employs TRBV10-3 and TRBJ2-1; the D gene could be TRBD1 or TRBD2 (5 bases each). The ends were cut back, 8 bases at V and 6 bases at J, with 17 bases in the middle. CDR1 is ENHRY, CDR2 SYGVKD, per germline. CDR3 length: 14 amino acids. In DNA, the CDR3 is TGTGCCATCCGGGGCGACGGGTTACTCAATGAGCAGTTCTTC. Translating gives CAIRGDGLLNEQFF.

V is TRBV28 and J is TRBJ2-1, with 9 bases identical to TRBD2. The CDR3 is made up of 13 amino acids. With 10 bases clipped from V and 2 bases from J, the junction kept 3 bases outside the gene matches. Germline V gene lookup returns CDR1 MDHEN and CDR2 SYDVKM. CDR3 amino acids: CATRLAAYNEQFF. As DNA, the CDR3 is TGTGCCACACGACTAGCGGCCTACAATGAGCAGTTCTTC.

This chain uses TRBV19 with TRBJ2-1; 7 bases are shared with TRBD2. This CDR3 spans 19 amino acids. V was clipped by 5 bases and J by 2 bases; unmatched bases: 18. Germline values: CDR1 LNHDA, CDR2 SQIVND (reference sequence). This CDR3 reads CASSPRGSGLLGTYNEQFF. DNA for the CDR3: TGTGCCAGTAGTCCCCGGGGTAGCGGGTTACTCGGGACCTACAATGAGCAGTTCTTC.

This chain uses TRBV5-1 with TRBJ1-2; 9 bases match TRBD1. The germline CDR1 and CDR2 sequences are SGHRS and YFSETQ. The trim removed 0 bases at V and 7 bases at J, leaving 4 bases unmatched. CDR3 length equals 14 residues. CDR3 nucleotide sequence: TGCGCCAGCAGCTTGGCCGGGACAGGGTTTGGCTACACCTTC. Translated: CASSLAGTGFGYTF.

This clone was recorded many times. This chain's CDR3 is CAAGKTLTDTQYF. DNA for the CDR3: TGTGCCGCCGGGAAGACTCTCACAGATACGCAGTATTTT. The chain uses TRBV2 and TRBJ2-3, with D perhaps matching TRBD2 (5 bases). CDR3 size: 13 residues. Germline values: CDR1 SNHLY, CDR2 FYNNEI. The V and J ends lost 11 bases and 2 bases respectively, with 14 bases between them.

The rearrangement links TRBV5-4 to TRBJ2-1, with 12 bases aligning to TRBD2. The CDR3 runs 17 residues. Germline loops: CDR1 SGHNT, CDR2 YYREEE (reference sequence). With 3 bases clipped from V and 5 bases from J, the junction kept 9 bases outside the gene matches. CDR3 sequence reads: CASSSGASGRANNEQFF. The CDR3 bases are TGTGCCAGCAGCTCGGGAGCTAGCGGGAGGGCTAACAATGAGCAGTTCTTC. The variable domain in full, with the rest retrieved from reference TRBV5-4 and TRBJ2-1, is ETGVTQSPTHLIKTRGQQVTLRCSSQSGHNTVSWYQQALGQGPQFIFQYYREEENGRGNFPPRFSGLQFPNYSSELNVNALELDDSALYLCASSSGASGRANNEQFFGPGTRLTVL.

The CDR3 sequence: CASSRAQGGTDTQYF. The CDR3 coding sequence is TGTGCCAGCTCCCGGGCACAGGGGGGAACAGATACGCAGTATTTT. This sequence joins TRBV18 and TRBJ2-3; 8 nucleotides agree with TRBD1. Germline V CDR1 and CDR2: KGHSH, LQKENI. Germline trimming cut 6 bases from V and 3 bases from J; bases unmatched to any gene: 8. The CDR3 spans 15 residues.

V is TRBV12-5 and J is TRBJ2-5; D is possibly TRBD1 or TRBD2 (6 bases each). V was pared by 3 bases and J by 4 bases, with 12 bases between. Per the germline V gene, CDR1 is LGHNT and CDR2 is FRNRAP. The CDR3 totals 14 residues. Here the CDR3 reads CASGLGGLGETQYF. CDR3 bases: TGTGCTAGTGGTTTAGGGGGGCTTGGAGAGACCCAGTACTTC.

This rearrangement joins TRBV10-3 to TRBJ2-7; D might be TRBD1 (5 bases). The V gene's germline CDR1 is ENHRY and CDR2 SYGVKD. Trimming cost V 5 bases and J 0 bases, with 11 bases left between them. This CDR3 is 14 amino acids long. In DNA, the CDR3 is TGTGCCATCAGTAGGGGCGGTATCTCCTACGAGCAGTACTTC. This codes for CAISRGGISYEQYF.

The chain recombines TRBV10-1 with TRBJ2-7; D may be TRBD1 (5 bases). V was cut by 5 bases and J by 6 bases, with 17 bases left in between. This CDR3 contains 14 residues. CDR1 and CDR2 from the germline V gene are WNHNN and SYGVQD (reference sequence). CDR3 in DNA: TGCGCCAGCAGTCATTATAAGGGCCAGGGCGAGCAGTACTTC. It specifies CASSHYKGQGEQYF.

The rearrangement joins TRBV2 to TRBJ1-5, with TRBD1 matching 12 bases. The V gene end was trimmed by 5 bases and the J gene end by 5 bases; junction bases not matched to a gene: 4. From germline, CDR1 is SNHLY and CDR2 FYNNEI. The CDR3 loop spans 15 amino acids. The CDR3 is CASSSGTGGDQPQHF. DNA for the CDR3: TGTGCCAGCAGTTCCGGGACAGGGGGCGATCAGCCCCAGCATTTT. The whole variable domain, remainder taken from reference TRBV2 and TRBJ1-5, is EPEVTQTPSHQVTQMGQEVILRCVPISNHLYFYWYRQILGQKVEFLVSFYNNEISEKSEIFDDQFSVERPDGSNFTLKIRSTKLEDSAMYFCASSSGTGGDQPQHFGDGTRLSIL.

J is TRBJ2-7 and V is TRBV28; 11 nucleotides align to TRBD2. Losses at the gene ends were 3 bases for V and 9 bases for J; bases not matched to a gene: 7. The CDR3 is 14 residues long. CDR1 and CDR2 from the germline V gene are MDHEN and SYDVKM. CDR3 sequence: CASSFSGTSGVQYF. DNA of the CDR3: TGTGCCAGCAGTTTTTCCGGGACTAGCGGTGTGCAGTACTTC.

The chain combines TRBV27 with TRBJ2-1, with 13 bases aligning to TRBD2. The CDR3 covers 15 residues. From germline, CDR1 is MNHEY and CDR2 SMNVEV (reference sequence). V lost 4 bases, J lost 9 bases, and 6 bases stayed unmatched. The CDR3 protein is CASSYGLAGDIEQFF. The CDR3 nucleotides are TGTGCCAGCAGTTATGGACTAGCGGGAGATATTGAGCAGTTCTTC.

The rearrangement joins TRBV5-5 to TRBJ1-5; 7 bases agree with TRBD1. This CDR3 comprises 15 residues. CDR1 SGHKS and CDR2 YYEKEE come from the germline V gene (reference sequence). The J segment lost 7 bases and the V segment lost 4 bases, leaving 11 bases of the junction unmatched. The CDR3 DNA is TGTGCCAGCAGCCCAGCGGGACAGCCCCACCAGCCCCAGCATTTT. As protein: CASSPAGQPHQPQHF.

The V gene is TRBV28, the J gene TRBJ1-2; possibly TRBD1 for D (6 bases). Per germline, CDR1 MDHEN and CDR2 SYDVKM. V lost 3 bases and J lost 8, with 13 bases in between. The CDR3 has 13 residues. The CDR3 loop is CASSLQGLGGYTF. The CDR3 DNA reads TGTGCCAGCAGTTTGCAGGGGCTAGGGGGCTACACCTTC.

V and J are TRBV28 and TRBJ2-1; no firm D call. V was shortened by 5 bases and J by 5 bases, with 13 bases between the two germline ends. The CDR3 totals 14 residues. Germline CDR1 and CDR2: MDHEN and SYDVKM. DNA of the CDR3: TGTGCCAGCAGTCCACCCATTCTCCACAATGAGCAGTTCTTC. This translates into CASSPPILHNEQFF.